These 10 T cell receptor beta chains originate from one sample sequenced in a study of control samples from healthy donors and cancer patients. Data came from immunoSEQ multiplex PCR; TCRdb stores just in-frame clones and leaves some out. The table lists 130,000 or so clones, around nine tenths of them singletons, with roughly 3.2% in the top ten. Sequenced material: blood. Receptors were obtained from a man aged 50-59 years in good health.

The chain has TRBV24-1 and TRBJ2-3; no firm D call. The germline V gene encodes CDR1 KGHDR and CDR2 SFDVKD. This CDR3 comprises 13 residues. V lost 3 bases and J 0 bases, leaving 3 bases between the germline ends. Here the CDR3 DNA reads TGTGCCACCAGTGATGGGAGCACAGATACGCAGTATTTT. Translating it yields CATSDGSTDTQYF.

This clone occurred once. The V and J genes are TRBV10-2 and TRBJ2-7; TRBD2 aligns across 12 bases. This CDR3 region has 19 residues. Trimming took 3 bases from V and 5 from J; bases not matched to a gene: 17. CDR1 and CDR2 from the germline V gene are WSHSY and SAAADI. Here the CDR3 reads CASSDWKGTPSGGADEQYF. The CDR3 DNA reads TGCGCCAGCAGTGATTGGAAGGGGACTCCTAGCGGGGGGGCTGACGAGCAGTACTTC.

The V call is TRBV20-1, the J call TRBJ1-4, with D uncertain. The germline CDR1 and CDR2 sequences are DFQATT and SNEGSKA (reference sequence). V was clipped by 3 bases and J by 14 bases, with 13 bases between them. The CDR3 totals 11 residues. CDR3 amino acids: CSARKTVGLFF. CDR3 DNA: TGCAGTGCTAGGAAAACAGTCGGGCTGTTTTTT.

The chain joins TRBV14 to TRBJ2-1, with 8 nucleotides matching TRBD2. Trimming at V came to 0 bases and at J to 5 bases, leaving 6 bases not matched to a gene. Germline assignment: CDR1 SGHDN and CDR2 FVKESK. This CDR3 region has 16 residues. CDR3 sequence (DNA): TGTGCCAGCAGCCAAGAACGGGGGGGGAGCCACAATGAGCAGTTCTTC. Protein sequence: CASSQERGGSHNEQFF.

The chain recombines TRBV12-3 or TRBV12-4 with TRBJ2-7; D remains ambiguous. CDR3 length: 11 residues. V lost 1 base to trimming and J lost 5 bases, with 3 bases between them. For the CDR3, the DNA is TGTGCCAGCAGTTTAGGCCACGAGCAGTACTTC. It is translated as CASSLGHEQYF.

The genes are TRBV11-3 and TRBJ1-6, with D uncertain. The germline CDR1 and CDR2 sequences are SGHNT and YENEEA. V was cut by 3 bases and J by 0 bases, with 6 bases left in between. The CDR3 is 15 residues long. CDR3 coding DNA: TGTGCCAGCAGCTTCGGTATCTCCTATAATTCACCCCTCCACTTT. Amino acid sequence: CASSFGISYNSPLHF.

V usage is TRBV19 and J usage is TRBJ2-1; the D is unclear. The germline V gene has CDR1 LNHDA and CDR2 SQIVND (reference sequence). V lost 4 bases and J lost 7, with 14 bases in between. The CDR3 covers 14 residues. CDR3 amino acids: CASSRRHLGNEQFF. CDR3 sequence (DNA): TGTGCCAGTAGTAGGCGGCACCTAGGGAATGAGCAGTTCTTC.

The chain employs TRBV30 and TRBJ1-2; 12 positions agree with TRBD1. The CDR3 totals 12 residues. V dropped 5 bases and J dropped 6; count of bases not matched to a gene: 1. Germline V gene sequence: CDR1 GTSNPN, CDR2 SVGIG (reference sequence). The CDR3 nucleotides are TGTGCCTGGGGGACAGGGGGCGATGGCTACACCTTC. It is translated as CAWGTGGDGYTF.

The chain links TRBV9 to TRBJ2-7; tentatively, D is TRBD2 (6 bases). V was shortened by 4 bases and J by 0 bases, with 14 bases between the two germline ends. The CDR3 totals 15 residues. The germline gives CDR1 SGDLS, CDR2 YYNGEE. CDR3 nucleotide sequence: TGTGCCAGCAGCTCGGGACTGCTAACCTCCTACGAGCAGTACTTC. Protein product: CASSSGLLTSYEQYF.

V is TRBV11-2 and J is TRBJ2-1; D remains unclear. Per the germline V gene, CDR1 is SGHAT and CDR2 is FQNNGV. V lost 5 bases to trimming and J lost 4 bases, with 3 bases between them. The CDR3 is 11 residues long. CDR3 bases: TGTGCCAGCAGCACGTACAATGAGCAGTTCTTC. Its protein is CASSTYNEQFF.